This TCR beta chain was sequenced during a study of blood T cells in healthy people across ages. Study information: In model experiments, template switching was able to capture about one barcoded beta molecule for every two T cells that were present. Study findings and constraints: While age rose, TCR beta diversity per million T cells dropped in a roughly linear way.

A second PCR of 7 to 11 cycles used a sample-barcoded 5' primer and a J-beta primer mix. One entry per CDR3 protein results from TCRdb running MiXCR on the 5' RACE reads. Of 870,000 or so distinct CDR3 sequences detected, 25% to 30% appear once; the ten largest clones hold approximately 15%. This clonotype was seen ten or more times. What it binds is unknown. The people who gave samples were healthy Caucasians from Russia, aged roughly 6 to 100. Source material: blood. This sequence originates from a woman over 75 in good health.

CDR3 residues: CASSGKGASSYEQYF. The CDR3, as DNA: TGTGCCAGCAGCGGGAAGGGCGCCAGCTCCTACGAGCAGTACTTC. The gene calls are TRBV7-8 and TRBJ2-7, with D hard to call. The CDR3 covers 15 residues. Germline V gene sequence: CDR1 SGHVS, CDR2 FQNEAQ. V was trimmed by 5 bases and J by 0 bases, leaving 14 bases between them.